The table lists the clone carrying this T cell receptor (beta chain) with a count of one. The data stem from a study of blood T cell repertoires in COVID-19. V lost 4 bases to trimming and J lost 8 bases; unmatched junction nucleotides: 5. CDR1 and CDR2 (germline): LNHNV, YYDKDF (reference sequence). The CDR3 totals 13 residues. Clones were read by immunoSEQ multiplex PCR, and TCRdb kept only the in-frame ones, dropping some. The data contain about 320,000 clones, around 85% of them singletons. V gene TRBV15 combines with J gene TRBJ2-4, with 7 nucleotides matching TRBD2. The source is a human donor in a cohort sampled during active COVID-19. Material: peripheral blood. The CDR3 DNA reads TGTGCCACCAGCAAAAAACGGGGGGACATTCAGTACTTC. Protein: CATSKKRGDIQYF. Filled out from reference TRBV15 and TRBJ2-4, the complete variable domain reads DAMVIQNPRYQVTQFGKPVTLSCSQTLNHNVMYWYQQKSSQAPKLLFHYYDKDFNNEADTPDNFQSRRPNTSFCFLDIRSPGLGDTAMYLCATSKKRGDIQYFGAGTRLSVL.